This T cell receptor beta chain was documented in a study of blood T cell repertoires in COVID-19. For the study at large: The samples span acute and convalescent COVID-19 from the United States, Italy and Spain. Sources were T cells, B-cell-depleted T cells, or PBMCs; the material itself was cDNA or gDNA.

In the original processing: Quantification of nucleated cells was approximated via reference gene primer amplification. TCRdb's table, derived via immunoSEQ multiplex PCR, lists solely in-frame clones and lacks some. The D gene and trimming were derived from the DNA, and the V and J assignments and clone size from that table. Of about 160,000 clones in the sample, about 80% were seen once. The CDR3 is 15 amino acids. Germline CDR1 reads SNHLY; CDR2 reads FYNNEI. V was cut by 4 bases and J by 3 bases, with 12 bases left in between. The V call is TRBV2, the J call TRBJ2-2; the D gene is possibly TRBD2 (6 bases). Sequencing input: peripheral blood. The TCR comes from a woman older than 75 with acute or convalescent COVID-19. Written as DNA, the CDR3 is TGTGCCAGCAGTGGGGTCGGGAGAGACACCGGGGAGCTGTTTTTT. It encodes CASSGVGRDTGELFF.